This T cell receptor (beta chain) appears in the sequencing data of a study of T cells in Graves' hyperthyroidism and ophthalmopathy. Points from the study as a whole: The model forecast ophthalmopathy, anticipating it by a median about 7 months before onset. Classification by a 13 V-J model distinguished ophthalmopathy from stable hyperthyroidism.

Amplification of TCR beta CDR3 regions was performed using RNA transcripts as template. Initially, a first-round RT-PCR of the TCR CDR3 employed the HTBI primer set. TCRdb independently ran MiXCR on the multiplex PCR reads; one entry per CDR3 protein. The sample shows 200,000 to 250,000 distinct CDR3 sequences, roughly 17% of them seen only once. This clonotype was observed many times. What it recognizes is unknown. Patients with ophthalmopathy all had a Clinical Activity Score of at least 3, a NOSPECS grade of at least 4 and duration under 3 months. Patients showing uncontrolled infection, other autoimmune disease, pregnancy or lactation were ineligible. This receptor was taken from a woman aged 18-35 years with Graves' ophthalmopathy. Input material: blood.

The CDR3, as DNA: TGTGCCAGTAGGAGGGACAGCTCCTACAATGAGCAGTTCTTC. Amino acid sequence: CASRRDSSYNEQFF. The chain is built from TRBV19 and TRBJ2-1, with 7 bases lining up with TRBD1. The CDR3 is 14 residues long. Germline trimming cut 6 bases from V and 0 bases from J; bases unmatched to any gene: 2. CDR1 is LNHDA, CDR2 SQIVND, per germline (reference sequence).